This TCR beta chain was sequenced for a study of identical twins. Study-level points and caveats: Out-of-frame alpha sequences shared by twins showed excess low generation probability. In cord blood, abundant beta clonotypes had fewer insertions; memory showed no trend.

This clonotype was seen more than once but under ten times. No antigen is known for it. The ends were cut back, 1 base at V and 4 bases at J, with 13 bases in the middle. The CDR3 loop spans 16 amino acids. Germline assignment: CDR1 KGHSH and CDR2 LQKENI. Template switching added a universal primer binding site, and final cDNA carried unique molecular identifiers. TCRdb re-called the 5' RACE reads through MiXCR, storing one row per CDR3 protein. The data show some 600,000 distinct CDR3 sequences, with 7% to 7.5% seen just once and 1.6% held by the top ten. The same sample was also used in a study of yellow fever vaccine responses in identical twins. From that paper: After vaccination, twins' T cell response reportedly seemed partly convergent, partly personalized.

The receptor was derived from a woman under 30 in good health. J is TRBJ2-2 and V is TRBV18; D is perhaps TRBD1 (6 bases). What was sequenced was PBMCs. CDR3 DNA: TGTGCCAGCTCACCACTCCCAACAGGGACCACCGGGGAGCTGTTTTTT. Protein product: CASSPLPTGTTGELFF.